One sample yielded the 11 T cell receptor beta chains listed below, sequenced in a study of blood T cell repertoires in COVID-19. Libraries were prepared by immunoSEQ multiplex PCR; TCRdb keeps only in-frame clonotypes and omits some of them. The sample has some 200,000 clones, around 90% seen once; the top ten hold roughly 8.4%. Sequencing was done on a sample of PBMCs or T cells enriched from blood (not recorded which). The receptor source for this set is a woman aged 18-29 years who had recovered from COVID-19.

The chain has TRBV24-1 and TRBJ2-5, with D possibly TRBD1 on 5 matching bases. Germline V gene lookup returns CDR1 KGHDR and CDR2 SFDVKD. The CDR3 consists of 13 residues. V lost 4 bases and J lost 5, with 10 bases in between. The CDR3 region has the DNA TGTGCCACCAGTGAGCAGGGTAGGGAGACCCAGTACTTC. Its protein product is CATSEQGRETQYF.

The chain links TRBV2 to TRBJ2-3; 7 bases agree with TRBD2. The CDR3 runs to 15 residues. Germline V gives CDR1 SNHLY, CDR2 FYNNEI. With V trimmed by 3 bases and J by 3 bases, 6 bases remained unmatched. CDR3 amino acids: CASSEGRGVTDTQYF. The CDR3 DNA follows: TGTGCCAGCAGTGAGGGCCGGGGGGTAACAGATACGCAGTATTTT.

This chain links TRBV1 with TRBJ1-5; the D call TRBD1 from the table was never checked on the DNA. TRBV1 is designated a pseudogene. CDR3 length equals 18 residues. The CDR3 region has the DNA TGCACCAGCAGCCAAGATCCTCGGGGTAGGGGGAGAAATCAGCCCCAGCATTTT. This encodes CTSSQDPRGRGRNQPQHF.

This clone was detected a few times. This chain connects TRBV28 to TRBJ2-2, with D perhaps matching TRBD2 (5 bases). Germline CDR1 MDHEN, CDR2 SYDVKM. This CDR3 spans 13 amino acids. Trimming shortened V by 8 bases and J by 1 base, and 8 bases separated the two germline ends. The CDR3 reads CASLRGNTGELFF. The DNA for the CDR3 is TGTGCCAGCCTTCGGGGGAACACCGGGGAGCTGTTTTTT.

The count of this clone is one. J is TRBJ1-5 and V is TRBV21-1. TRBV21-1 is listed as a pseudogene. CDR3 length equals 18 residues. The CDR3 here is CASSKERGFKSWVQPQHF. The CDR3 DNA follows: TGTGCCAGCAGCAAGGAGCGGGGGTTCAAGTCCTGGGTTCAGCCCCAGCATTTT.

This chain joins TRBV27 and TRBJ2-3, with TRBD2 matching 11 bases. The CDR3 runs 17 residues. The trim removed 1 base at V and 1 base at J, leaving 4 bases unmatched. The germline V gene has CDR1 MNHEY and CDR2 SMNVEV (reference sequence). The CDR3 DNA follows: TGTGCCAGCAGTTTATGGGTAGCGGGGGGGCGCACAGATACGCAGTATTTT. It specifies CASSLWVAGGRTDTQYF.

In this sample, this clone turned up once. CDR3 residues: CASSQDSGGATYEQYF. The CDR3 region has the DNA TGTGCCAGCAGCCAAGACAGCGGGGGAGCAACCTACGAGCAGTACTTC. The chain carries TRBV3-1 (or the pseudogene TRBV3-2) and TRBJ2-7, with TRBD2 matching 8 bases. The CDR3 loop spans 16 amino acids. J was trimmed by 2 bases and V by 0 bases; bases with no gene match: 6. The germline V gene encodes CDR1 LGHDT and CDR2 YNNKEL (reference sequence).

This clone was counted once. The chain uses TRBV2 and TRBJ1-5, with D unclear. V dropped 3 bases and J dropped 3 bases, with 9 bases sitting between them. The CDR3 loop spans 14 amino acids. Germline V gene data show CDR1 as SNHLY and CDR2 as FYNNEI. CDR3 DNA sequence: TGTGCCAGCAGTGACTCGGGGTACAATCAGCCCCAGCATTTT. Its protein product is CASSDSGYNQPQHF.

This rearrangement joins TRBV15 to TRBJ1-1; 7 bases line up with TRBD1. V trimming: 5 bases; J trimming: 0 bases; junction bases outside the gene matches: 6. Germline lookup yields CDR1 LNHNV and CDR2 YYDKDF (reference sequence). There are 15 residues in the CDR3. CDR3 sequence: CATSARDRMNTEAFF. CDR3 nucleotide sequence: TGTGCCACCAGCGCCCGGGACAGAATGAACACTGAAGCTTTCTTT.

This chain links TRBV30 with TRBJ1-5, with TRBD1 as a possible D gene (5 bases). Between the trimmed V and J ends, which lost 1 base and 6 bases, there was a span of 19 bases. This CDR3 contains 16 residues. CDR1 is GTSNPN, CDR2 SVGIG, per germline (reference sequence). The CDR3 DNA follows: TGTGCCTGGAGTGCTGGGGTCGCGATGGGGGGTCAGCCCCAGCATTTT. As protein: CAWSAGVAMGGQPQHF.

V gene TRBV9 combines with J gene TRBJ2-1, with TRBD2 as a possible D gene (6 bases). Trimming pared 0 bases from V and 7 bases from J, leaving 17 bases between. Germline CDR1 and CDR2: SGDLS and YYNGEE. The CDR3 is 16 residues long. The chain's CDR3 is CASSVEWAGPRNEQFF. The CDR3 nucleotides are TGTGCCAGCAGCGTAGAGTGGGCGGGGCCCAGGAATGAGCAGTTCTTC.